The entry below gives a single TCR beta chain sequence along with its context. Given a much more abundant clone one base away, this may be a read error. The germline V gene has CDR1 KGHSH and CDR2 LQKENI. CDR3 length: 16 amino acids. These data are taken from a study of human T cells and chemical hapten exposure. Study-level background: TCR yields differed between samples (mainly from small differences in pooled library volume).

Time point denoted: healthy volunteer bleed at 2 weeks. Extraction yielded total RNA from whole blood (unfractionated). TCRdb redid the calling of the RACE reads with MiXCR, one entry per CDR3 protein. This table holds 130,000 or so distinct CDR3 sequences, approximately 9% found once. The TCR originated in a male donor in good health. Some clones in this sample may be carry-over from other donors' samples. The sequenced sample was whole blood. The chain combines TRBV18 with TRBJ2-1; D is undetermined. The CDR3 reads CVSSPPKGSSYNEQFF. In nucleotides, the CDR3 is TGTGTCAGCTCACCACCGAAGGGCAGCTCCTACAATGAGCAGTTCTTC.